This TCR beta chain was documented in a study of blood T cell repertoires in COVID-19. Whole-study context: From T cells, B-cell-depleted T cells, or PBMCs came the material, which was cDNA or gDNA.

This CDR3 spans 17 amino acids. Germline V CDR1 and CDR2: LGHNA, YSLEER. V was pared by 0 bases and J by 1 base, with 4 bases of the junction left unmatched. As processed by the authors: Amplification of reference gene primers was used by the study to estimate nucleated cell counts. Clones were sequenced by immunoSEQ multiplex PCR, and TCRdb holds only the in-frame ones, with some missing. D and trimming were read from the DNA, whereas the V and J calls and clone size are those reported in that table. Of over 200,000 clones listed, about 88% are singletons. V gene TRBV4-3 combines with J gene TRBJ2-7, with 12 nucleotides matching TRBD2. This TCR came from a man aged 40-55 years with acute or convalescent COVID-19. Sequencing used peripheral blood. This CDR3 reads CASSQDWTSGISYEQYF. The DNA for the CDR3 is TGCGCCAGCAGCCAAGATTGGACTAGCGGGATATCCTACGAGCAGTACTTC.